Each of the 14 T cell receptor beta chains below was sequenced from the same sample in a study of cytomegalovirus exposure and HLA in healthy donors. The PCR contained 60 Vbeta and 13 Jbeta primers. The method was immunoSEQ multiplex PCR; TCRdb's version includes in-frame clones alone and lacks a portion of them. The repertoire holds around 130,000 clones, with 70% as singletons. Sequencing was done on a sample of PBMCs. These receptors were collected from a woman in her twenties or thirties in good health and CMV-seronegative.

The rearrangement links TRBV6-1 to TRBJ2-7; 8 bases are a match to TRBD1. V lost 2 bases to trimming and J lost 2 bases; unmatched junction nucleotides: 2. CDR3 size: 14 residues. Germline CDR1 reads MNHNS; CDR2 reads SASEGT. The CDR3 region is CASSERDRPYEQYF. Written as DNA, the CDR3 is TGTGCCAGCAGTGAACGGGACAGGCCCTACGAGCAGTACTTC.

The CDR3 sequence: CASSVARANEQFF. The CDR3, as DNA: TGTGCCAGCAGCGTAGCTAGAGCCAATGAGCAGTTCTTC. The chain combines TRBV9 with TRBJ2-1; no reliable D call. Trimming took 0 bases from V and 6 from J, leaving 7 bases between them. This CDR3 has 13 amino acids. CDR1 and CDR2 (germline): SGDLS, YYNGEE.

This chain uses TRBV5-8 with TRBJ2-5; TRBD2 aligns across 13 bases. Per the germline V gene, CDR1 is SGHTS and CDR2 is YDEGEE. V lost 4 bases to trimming and J lost 1 base; unmatched junction nucleotides: 7. The CDR3 loop spans 17 amino acids. CDR3 bases: TGTGCCAGCAGCAGGCGGGGGACTAGCGGGATCCAAGAGACCCAGTACTTC. This sequence encodes CASSRRGTSGIQETQYF.

The gene calls are TRBV7-9 and TRBJ1-4; 9 bases are a match to TRBD1. The CDR3 sequence is 18 residues long. V lost 4 bases, J lost 4 bases, and 13 bases stayed unmatched. Germline V gene sequence: CDR1 SEHNR, CDR2 FQNEAQ (reference sequence). The CDR3 DNA is TGTGCCAGCAGCTCCTTTCTAACTTCGACAGGGGGTAATGAAAAACTGTTTTTT. As protein: CASSSFLTSTGGNEKLFF.

V and J are TRBV28 and TRBJ2-7, with D possibly being TRBD2 (6 bases). V was pared by 5 bases and J by 1 base, with 18 bases between. The CDR3 is 16 amino acids. Germline loops: CDR1 MDHEN, CDR2 SYDVKM. This CDR3 is CASSLTGSFASYEQYV. The CDR3 DNA follows: TGTGCCAGCAGTCTCACCGGGAGCTTCGCTTCCTACGAGCAGTACGTC.

The chain combines TRBV4-2 with TRBJ1-1; TRBD1 is a possible D gene (6 bases). Germline V gene sequence: CDR1 LGHNA, CDR2 YNFKEQ. This CDR3 is 15 amino acids long. V was cut by 0 bases and J by 6 bases, with 14 bases left in between. CDR3 DNA: TGTGCCAGCAGCCAAGATTCGGACAGAGCCGCTGAAGCTTTCTTT. Amino acids: CASSQDSDRAAEAFF.

The J gene is TRBJ2-3, the V gene TRBV5-1; D not resolved. The CDR3 extends over 15 amino acids. Per germline, CDR1 SGHRS and CDR2 YFSETQ. The germline V and J ends were trimmed by 4 bases and 0 bases, with 12 bases remaining between them. The CDR3, as DNA: TGCGCCAGCAGCCCTTACTTCCAAAGCACAGATACGCAGTATTTT. This translates into CASSPYFQSTDTQYF.

The rearrangement joins TRBV5-1 to TRBJ2-5; D perhaps matches TRBD1 (5 bases). In germline, CDR1 is SGHRS, CDR2 YFSETQ. CDR3 length: 13 amino acids. Trimming took off 4 bases at V and 1 base at J, with 8 bases between the two ends. CDR3 coding DNA: TGCGCCAGCAGCCCAGGGTCCCAAGAGACCCAGTACTTC. Translation: CASSPGSQETQYF.

The rearrangement uses TRBV2 and TRBJ2-6; D is ambiguous. There are 13 residues in the CDR3. Germline CDR1 and CDR2: SNHLY and FYNNEI. Trimming pared 11 bases from V and 0 bases from J, leaving 8 bases between. The CDR3 bases are TGTGCCTGCTTCTACTCTGGGGCCAACGTCCTGACTTTC. It is translated as CACFYSGANVLTF.

This clone has more than one count but fewer than ten. This chain uses TRBV28 with TRBJ2-1; 10 nucleotides agree with TRBD2. The germline V gene encodes CDR1 MDHEN and CDR2 SYDVKM. This CDR3 region has 21 residues. V lost 4 bases to trimming and J lost 9 bases; unmatched junction nucleotides: 27. CDR3 nucleotide sequence: TGTGCCAGCAGTTCTTGGGGGGTAGCGGGAGGCTCGATTGGGGGTACAAGTGAGCAGTTCTTC. It specifies CASSSWGVAGGSIGGTSEQFF.

This chain's CDR3 is CASSPPSQGGETQYF. The CDR3 nucleotides are TGTGCCAGCTCACCACCGAGTCAGGGAGGGGAGACCCAGTACTTC. The chain joins TRBV18 to TRBJ2-5, with 7 bases fitting TRBD2. In germline, CDR1 is KGHSH, CDR2 LQKENI. The CDR3 contains 15 residues. The V gene end was trimmed by 0 bases and the J gene end by 5 bases; junction bases not matched to a gene: 6.

The genes are TRBV6-6 and TRBJ1-4; 9 positions match TRBD1. This CDR3 comprises 15 residues. Germline loops: CDR1 MNHNY, CDR2 SVGAGI (reference sequence). V trimming: 6 bases; J trimming: 7 bases; junction bases outside the gene matches: 9. The CDR3 is CASRSPGQGVEKLFF. CDR3 DNA sequence: TGTGCCAGCAGATCACCGGGACAGGGTGTTGAAAAACTGTTTTTT.

In nucleotides, the CDR3 is TGTGCCAGCACCTCGGACAGGCAAGAGACCCAGTACTTC. Translation: CASTSDRQETQYF. V gene TRBV7-9 combines with J gene TRBJ2-5; 7 bases are shared with TRBD1. With 7 bases clipped from V and 2 bases from J, the junction kept 4 bases outside the gene matches. The germline V gene has CDR1 SEHNR and CDR2 FQNEAQ (reference sequence). The CDR3 extends over 13 amino acids.

The V call is TRBV11-2, the J call TRBJ2-4, with TRBD2 as a possible D gene (6 bases). V was pared by 3 bases and J by 0 bases, with 21 bases between. Germline V gives CDR1 SGHAT, CDR2 FQNNGV. This CDR3 is built from 19 residues. The CDR3 sequence is CASSFGGILNGIAKNIQYF. The CDR3 DNA follows: TGTGCCAGCAGCTTTGGCGGGATCCTCAATGGGATAGCCAAAAACATTCAGTACTTC.